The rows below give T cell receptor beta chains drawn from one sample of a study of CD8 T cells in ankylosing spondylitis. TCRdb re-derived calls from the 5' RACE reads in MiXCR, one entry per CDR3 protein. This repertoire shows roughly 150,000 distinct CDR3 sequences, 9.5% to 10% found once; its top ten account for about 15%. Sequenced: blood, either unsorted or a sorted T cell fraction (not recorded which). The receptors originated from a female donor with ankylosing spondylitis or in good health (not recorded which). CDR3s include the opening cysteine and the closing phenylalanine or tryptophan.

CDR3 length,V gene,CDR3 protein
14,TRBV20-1,CSARAPSDGDTQYF
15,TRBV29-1,CSVAGTGHLTDTQYF
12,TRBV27,CATLGGGNEQFF
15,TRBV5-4,CASSLESGPHYEQYF
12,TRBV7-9,CASSQTVYEQYF
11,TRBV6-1,CASYLYNEQFF
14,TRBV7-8,CASSLAVLDGELFF
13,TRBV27,CASSTGAPYEQYF
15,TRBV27,CASSLEFVVRDEQYF
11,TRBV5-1,CASSLADEQFF
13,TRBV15,CASKERSQETQYF
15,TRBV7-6,CASSLTSGSDNEQFF
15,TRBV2,CASTDRGHQRTEAFF
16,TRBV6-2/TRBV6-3,CASSYSTGTKYNEQFF
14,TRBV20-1,CSATKTSPNNEQFF
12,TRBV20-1,CSARDLWTEAFF
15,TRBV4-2,CASSQEASDYNEQFF
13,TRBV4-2,CASSYDRNTEAFF
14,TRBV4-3,CASSPDRGLGEQYF
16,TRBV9,CASSAYGTGANYGYTF
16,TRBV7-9,CASSPALGGKDEKLFF
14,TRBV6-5,CASSYYGSNTEAFF
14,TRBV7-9,CASSFRAAQETQYF
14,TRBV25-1,CASSDLDTNTEAFF
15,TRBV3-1,CASSPASGGIYEQYF
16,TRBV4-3,CASSQDKLAGGDEQYF
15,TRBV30,CAWNSGGANTDTQYF
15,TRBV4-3,CASSPGGGRAGELFF
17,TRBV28,CASSPVEPGQGDTEAFF
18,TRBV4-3,CASSQDHPQSTSTDTQYF
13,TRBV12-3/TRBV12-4,CASRDRDPDTQYF
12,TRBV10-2,CASSVWNQPQHF
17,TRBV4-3,CASSQEEGLALTGELFF
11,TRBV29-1,CSVSDLYEQYF
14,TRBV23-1,CASSQGGCYNEQFF
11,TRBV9,CASSDQYEQYF
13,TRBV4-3,CASSQGLEYEQYF
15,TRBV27,CASSLNPESSYEQYF
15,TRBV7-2,CASSPQRGGYNEQFF
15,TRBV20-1,CSARDAGEGTGELFF
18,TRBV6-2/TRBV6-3,CASSLSGPILGSYNEQFF
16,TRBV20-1,CSARSPGGVRTGELFF
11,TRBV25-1,CASSIAGEQFF
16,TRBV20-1,CSARDWASGRPYEQFF
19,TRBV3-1,CASSQNRLAGGPSYNEQFF
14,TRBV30,CAWTLGQLGSEAFF
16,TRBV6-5,CASSYSYGFEQETQYF
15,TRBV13,CASSSGLAGDGTQYF
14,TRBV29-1,CSVEDYSGGNEQFF
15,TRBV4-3,CASSQGGGSGETQYF
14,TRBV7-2,CASCRTSDINEQFF
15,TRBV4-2,CASSQEGRLGSPLHF
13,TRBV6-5,CASSYRGDGEQFF
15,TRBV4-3,CASSQDWQGGEKLFF
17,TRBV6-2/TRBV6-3,CASSILGQGQSRDGYTF